The TCR beta chain described here comes from a study of CD8 T cells in Susac syndrome (dated by TCRdb to about 2019). Some background on the complete study: Repertoire sequencing was used to test whether CD8+ T cell activation and differentiation in Susac syndrome was antigen driven. CD8+ T cell repertoire clonality was compared between some 12 healthy donors, approximately 14 Susac syndrome patients and 15 multiple sclerosis patients.

RNA was extracted using the RNeasy kit, and roughly 0.45 to 1 ug of the RNA was reverse transcribed with random hexamers. The immunoSEQ multiplex PCR assay, which covers 54 Vbeta and 13 Jbeta segments, was used to amplify TCR beta CDR3 regions. To correct PCR amplification bias, a synthetic template baseline was used for both primer optimization and computational correction. The paper's processing steps were these. Reads were annotated to V, D and J genes according to IMGT and were analyzed with immunoSEQ Analyzer, with only productive sequences retained. To calculate clonality, Shannon entropy was normalized by log2 of the number of productive unique sequences and then subtracted from one. For each patient and control, public and private clones were evaluated among the 100 most prevalent clones. Susac-specific clones were defined as absent from healthy and MS cohorts, 1052 published viral clones and other ImmuneACCESS disease sequences. TCRdb reran the public reads through fastp at Q25 and MiXCR, keeping productive beta chains. Identical CDR3 protein sequences are pooled into one entry, listed with their most common genes and DNA. The authors' filters were not applied to this entry. The sample has about 300,000 distinct CDR3 sequences on record, about 82% of them singletons. The ten biggest clones cover around 0.22% of the sample.

What the authors observed across the whole study: The number of individuals in the TCR sequencing and HLA analysis was recognized as being relatively small.

Note on this clonotype: The antigen it binds to is not known. Nothing much larger sits one base from this clone, and base qualities are not available.

The germline V gene (reference sequence) supplies CDR1 LNHDA and CDR2 SQIVND. V is shortened by 5 bases, J by 5 bases, and the region joining them spans 19 bases. The CDR3 covers 15 residues, taking in both the cysteine and the phenylalanine. The read is trimmed to its CDR3 DNA, 45 bases read in frame from base 1. Peripheral blood CD8+ and CD4+ T cells from healthy donors, Susac syndrome patients and multiple sclerosis patients were profiled using high-throughput TCR beta sequencing. Treatment-naive patients with stable or active relapsing-remitting disease fulfilling revised McDonald criteria were used as multiple sclerosis controls. CD8+ TEMRA cells were enriched by FACS, while bulk CD8+ and CD4+ T cells were purified by magnetic negative isolation. Blood was collected in EDTA tubes and processed within 24 hours, with PBMCs isolated through density gradient centrifugation. PBMCs intended for TCR sequencing were cryopreserved in liquid nitrogen and thawed later in a water bath at 37 degrees C. A purity of at least 90% was achieved for sorted or isolated CD4+, CD8+ and CD8+ TEMRA cells.

The chain employs TRBV19 and TRBJ2-7, and the D gene may be TRBD2, 5 bases matching. This TCR was sampled from a human donor with multiple sclerosis. Specimen: CD8+ T cells from PBMCs. The nucleotide sequence is given as TGTGCCAGTAGTCTCCTGGCTCACCTCGGGGACGAGCAGTACTTC. Its protein product is CASSLLAHLGDEQYF.